The 24 T cell receptor beta chains reported below all come from one sample, sequenced in a study of blood T cell repertoires in COVID-19. Only in-frame clones appear in the TCRdb table, and some are missing; sequencing was by immunoSEQ multiplex PCR. Of hundreds of thousands of clones listed, over 80% were seen once; the top ten hold about 6.3%. The material sequenced was peripheral blood. Receptors were obtained from a woman between 50 and 59 years old with COVID-19, enrolled during active disease.

The V call is TRBV25-1, the J call TRBJ2-5, with 8 bases fitting TRBD2. Germline trimming cut 5 bases from V and 9 bases from J; bases unmatched to any gene: 20. CDR1 MGHDK and CDR2 SYGVNS come from the germline V gene. The CDR3 is made up of 17 amino acids. The CDR3 region is CASSPGGLAGADGAQYF. For the CDR3, the DNA is TGTGCCAGCAGTCCCGGTGGGCTAGCGGGCGCCGATGGGGCCCAGTACTTC.

V and J are TRBV7-9 and TRBJ2-1, with TRBD1 identical over 7 bases. Germline loops: CDR1 SEHNR, CDR2 FQNEAQ (reference sequence). Trimming took 7 bases from V and 2 from J; bases not matched to a gene: 2. CDR3 size: 13 residues. The CDR3: CASTGTAYNEQFF. The CDR3 nucleotides are TGTGCCAGCACTGGGACAGCCTACAATGAGCAGTTCTTC.

A note on this clone: At one boundary the junction diverges from the germline segment, which might be a read error. The chain has TRBV7-7 and TRBJ2-3; no reliable D call. The CDR3 has 15 residues. Per the germline V gene, CDR1 is SSHAT and CDR2 is FNYEAQ (reference sequence). The CDR3 spells CASSLGARSTDTQYF. CDR3 DNA sequence: TGTGCTAGCAGCTTAGGAGCGAGAAGCACAGATACGCAGTATTTT.

The table lists this clone with many counts. V is TRBV13 and J is TRBJ2-7, with D maybe TRBD1 (5 bases). V lost 6 bases, J lost 0 bases, and 21 bases lay in between. The germline V gene has CDR1 PRHDT and CDR2 FYEKMQ (reference sequence). The CDR3 spans 17 residues. CDR3 residues: CASRCAEVGLSSYEQYF. The CDR3 DNA reads as TGTGCCAGCAGATGTGCTGAGGTGGGGCTTAGCTCCTACGAGCAGTACTTC.

V and J are TRBV21-1 and TRBJ2-5; the table's D call TRBD2 went unverified against the DNA. TRBV21-1 is noted as a pseudogene. The CDR3 covers 15 residues. CDR3 DNA sequence: TGTGCCAGCAGCACCCCGACGGGGATGCAAGAGACCCAGTACTTC. Its protein is CASSTPTGMQETQYF.

J is TRBJ2-6 and V is TRBV24-1; D unclear. V was trimmed by 3 bases and J by 3 bases, leaving 8 bases between them. The length of the CDR3 is 15 residues. Germline V gives CDR1 KGHDR, CDR2 SFDVKD. CDR3 nucleotide sequence: TGTGCCACCAGTGATCGTATGAGTGGGGCCAACGTCCTGACTTTC. Protein product: CATSDRMSGANVLTF.

The chain has TRBV18 and TRBJ1-2, with 7 bases lining up with TRBD1. V shed 5 bases and J 5 bases; nucleotides not matched to a gene: 20. From germline, CDR1 is KGHSH and CDR2 LQKENI. The CDR3 is 18 amino acids. In DNA, the CDR3 is TGTGCCAGCTCAAAATCATCCGGGACAGCCGCCGAACTTTATGGCTACACCTTC. This encodes CASSKSSGTAAELYGYTF. The variable domain in full, completed from reference TRBV18 and TRBJ1-2, reads NAGVMQNPRHLVRRRGQEARLRCSPMKGHSHVYWYRQLPEEGLKFMVYLQKENIIDESGMPKERFSAEFPKEGPSILRIQQVVRGDSAAYFCASSKSSGTAAELYGYTFGSGTRLTVV.

The chain links TRBV6-1 to TRBJ1-5; TRBD1 might be the D (6 bases). Trimming removed 3 bases from V and 3 bases from J, with 21 bases in between. The length of the CDR3 is 18 residues. In germline, CDR1 is MNHNS, CDR2 SASEGT. In nucleotides, the CDR3 is TGTGCCAGCAGTGAGGGCCTCTTGGCAGGGGTCTTCAATCAGCCCCAGCATTTT. Translating it yields CASSEGLLAGVFNQPQHF.

The rearrangement links TRBV5-1 to TRBJ2-7; D uncertain. Germline V gene lookup returns CDR1 SGHRS and CDR2 YFSETQ. The CDR3 has 14 amino acids. Trimming took off 1 base at V and 3 bases at J, with 11 bases between the two ends. In DNA form, the CDR3 reads TGCGCCAGCAGCTTGCGCGCGGAAGTCTACGAGCAGTACTTC. Translating it yields CASSLRAEVYEQYF.

The chain employs TRBV15 and TRBJ2-3, with 15 bases matching TRBD2. With 4 bases clipped from V and 2 bases from J, the junction kept 4 bases outside the gene matches. Looked up from germline, CDR1 is LNHNV and CDR2 is YYDKDF (reference sequence). This CDR3 is 17 amino acids long. In DNA form, the CDR3 reads TGTGCCACCAGCACGGGACTAGCGGGAGGACCCACAGATACGCAGTATTTT. It yields the protein CATSTGLAGGPTDTQYF.

Comment on this clone: This same CDR3 is encoded by further DNA sequences in the sample. The gene calls are TRBV12-3 or TRBV12-4 and TRBJ2-3; TRBD1 is a possible D gene (5 bases). This CDR3 region has 13 residues. Between the trimmed V and J ends, which lost 3 bases and 1 base, there was a span of 5 bases. The CDR3 coding sequence is TGTGCCAGCAGTTTGACAGGCACAGATACGCAGTATTTT. It translates to CASSLTGTDTQYF.

Concerning this clone itself: The same CDR3 also results from other DNA sequences found in this sample. V and J are TRBV24-1 and TRBJ2-5; D is possibly TRBD1 (5 bases). The ends were cut back, 1 base at V and 1 base at J, with 9 bases in the middle. Germline lookup yields CDR1 KGHDR and CDR2 SFDVKD. The CDR3 is made up of 15 amino acids. The CDR3 loop reads CATSDFRQGQETQYF. CDR3 DNA: TGTGCCACCAGTGATTTCCGGCAGGGCCAAGAGACCCAGTACTTC.

The chain couples TRBV6-5 to TRBJ1-2; a weak D match, TRBD1 (6 bases). CDR3 length: 13 amino acids. Germline V CDR1 and CDR2: MNHEY, SVGAGI. V lost 5 bases, J lost 8 bases, and 15 bases lay in between. CDR3 nucleotide sequence: TGTGCCAGCAGTCACAGGGAAACAGGAGGCTACACCTTC. Translated, it gives CASSHRETGGYTF.

V and J are TRBV6-5 and TRBJ1-1; a possible D gene is TRBD1 (5 bases). This CDR3 comprises 14 residues. CDR1 is MNHEY, CDR2 SVGAGI, per germline. V lost 0 bases and J lost 7, with 12 bases in between. CDR3 region: CASSYSLGGNEAFF. For the CDR3, the DNA is TGTGCCAGCAGTTACTCATTGGGGGGGAATGAAGCTTTCTTT.

The gene calls are TRBV6-1 and TRBJ2-3; 7 bases fit TRBD2. The V gene's germline CDR1 is MNHNS and CDR2 SASEGT. Trimming cost V 2 bases and J 3 bases; bases outside gene matches: 11. The CDR3 spans 17 residues. This CDR3 reads CASSEFLGRVRTDTQYF. The CDR3 DNA follows: TGTGCCAGCAGTGAATTTCTAGGGAGGGTACGGACAGATACGCAGTATTTT.

A few counts support this clone. The rearrangement uses TRBV6-5 and TRBJ2-7, with D possibly being TRBD1 (6 bases). V was clipped by 11 bases and J by 1 base, with 15 bases between them. The CDR3 is 13 residues long. The germline CDR1 and CDR2 sequences are MNHEY and SVGAGI. CDR3 amino acids: CAAAGTPSYEQYF. The CDR3 nucleotides read TGTGCCGCAGCCGGGACACCTTCCTACGAGCAGTACTTC.

The V call is TRBV21-1, the J call TRBJ2-2; the table assigns TRBD2, which was not confirmed against the DNA. TRBV21-1 is tagged as a pseudogene. The CDR3 extends over 21 amino acids. CDR3 nucleotides: TGTGCCAGCAGCAAAAGGCCGGTTGGACTGCGAATTGAGATTGACACCGGGGAGCTGTTTTTT. This gives the protein CASSKRPVGLRIEIDTGELFF.

This rearrangement joins TRBV30 to TRBJ1-5; 7 bases map to TRBD1. Trimming cost V 3 bases and J 1 base; bases outside gene matches: 3. The CDR3 has 14 amino acids. Germline lookup yields CDR1 GTSNPN and CDR2 SVGIG (reference sequence). The CDR3 sequence is CAWSRGQSNQPQHF. The CDR3 bases are TGTGCCTGGAGCCGGGGACAGAGCAATCAGCCCCAGCATTTT.

This chain connects TRBV2 to TRBJ2-3; perhaps TRBD2 as D (6 bases). V dropped 6 bases and J dropped 4 bases, with 17 bases sitting between them. Germline CDR1 is SNHLY and CDR2 is FYNNEI. The CDR3 length is 15 residues. In nucleotides, the CDR3 is TGTGCCAGCAGCCCAAACGGGAGAGCCCCAGATACGCAGTATTTT. It yields the protein CASSPNGRAPDTQYF.

The chain links TRBV5-1 to TRBJ2-7, with D unclear. The germline V and J ends were trimmed by 1 base and 0 bases, with 8 bases remaining between them. From germline, CDR1 is SGHRS and CDR2 YFSETQ. The CDR3 covers 14 residues. Here the CDR3 DNA reads TGCGCCAGCAGCTTGTCCGCGTCCTCCTACGAGCAGTACTTC. It codes for CASSLSASSYEQYF.

This chain links TRBV19 with TRBJ2-7; 8 bases are a match to TRBD1. The V segment lost 1 base and the J segment 6 bases; nucleotides outside the gene matches: 8. The CDR3 covers 15 residues. The V gene's germline CDR1 is LNHDA and CDR2 SQIVND (reference sequence). CDR3 nucleotides: TGTGCCAGTAGTATAGGGGCGGGCAGGGGGCCCGAGCAGTACTTC. Its protein is CASSIGAGRGPEQYF.

This chain links TRBV19 with TRBJ2-3, with 9 bases identical to TRBD1. In germline, CDR1 is LNHDA, CDR2 SQIVND (reference sequence). V shed 6 bases and J 1 base; nucleotides not matched to a gene: 5. The CDR3 is made up of 15 amino acids. In DNA, the CDR3 is TGTGCCAGTAGGAGGACAGGGGCCCGCACAGATACGCAGTATTTT. This sequence encodes CASRRTGARTDTQYF.

To note about this clone: A junction end diverges from the germline sequence, so it may reflect a read error. The chain couples TRBV11-3 to TRBJ1-1; possibly TRBD1 for D (6 bases). This CDR3 has 16 residues. Germline loops: CDR1 SGHNT, CDR2 YENEEA. The CDR3 spells CASSLENDRLNTEAFF. The CDR3 nucleotides are TGTGCCAGCAGCCTAGAGAACGACAGGTTAAACACTGAAGCTTTCTTT.

The chain couples TRBV5-1 to TRBJ2-7, with 8 nucleotides matching TRBD1. This CDR3 is 14 amino acids long. Germline trimming cut 4 bases from V and 4 bases from J; bases unmatched to any gene: 7. Germline V gene sequence: CDR1 SGHRS, CDR2 YFSETQ. The CDR3 spells CASSPRGLTYEQYF. CDR3 bases: TGCGCCAGCAGCCCCAGGGGGCTAACGTACGAGCAGTACTTC.